This T cell receptor (beta chain) came from a study of T cell clonotyping in hematopoietic cell transplantation (dated by TCRdb to 2020 to 2023). About the investigation overall: A total of 130 to 150 blood samples were collected in the study from some 40 consecutive transplant recipients and their related donors. Recruitment of patients was conducted between September 2015 and January 2017, and follow-up was continued until September 2020 or death. What the authors observed across the whole study: A decrease in recipient TCR diversity was observed after transplant, and a progressive increase in pathologically expanded clonotypes was seen from day 30 to day 180. Recipient repertoires showed only a small fraction of overlap with donor repertoires, and over 95% appeared de novo at the given depth. The sample size was limited, and CD4 and CD8 repertoire contributions could not be separated because cells were not sorted. Broader posttransplant TCR repertoire diversity was predicted by donor and pretransplant recipient Inverse Simpson Index values.

Blood samples for TCR beta sequencing were provided by related transplant donors. Nuclei Lysis Solution was used to extract genomic DNA from fresh or cryopreserved unfractionated peripheral blood mononuclear cells. In the germline V gene, CDR1 corresponds to MNHEY and CDR2 to SVGAGI. Taken from cysteine to phenylalanine, the CDR3 has 14 residues. The sequence is cut down to CDR3 DNA, 42 bases in frame from base 1. Trimming leaves V shorter by 7 bases and J shorter by 2 bases, with the junction holding 5 bases beyond the gene matches. In the case of this clone: Its antigen is currently not known. No much larger clonotype is one base removed from it; base qualities were not supplied.

With the immunoSEQ assay, which is a bias-controlled multiplex PCR relying on V- and J-specific primers, TCR beta CDR3 regions were amplified from genomic DNA. In a second PCR step, the CDR3 amplicons were tagged with a proprietary barcode plus Illumina adapter sequences. An Illumina MiSeq instrument was used to sequence the CDR3 libraries. The source study handled its data this way. Export and quality control were performed with immunoSEQ Analyzer 3.0, and downstream analyses were performed with R Bioconductor and Immunarch. Only productive rearrangements in the normalized downsampled data set were used to calculate repertoire metrics. Pathologically expanded clonotypes were defined as those larger than 5 templates in the normalized cohort. The Inverse Simpson Index was used to measure repertoire diversity. To capture all clonotypes, the CMV-specificity analyses were run on the non-normalized data set. What TCRdb holds here is the immuneACCESS table cut down to in-frame rearrangements. Part of the clones is not present; checked against another copy, under half of the missing clones reflect an unresolved V gene, and the others are unexplained. Clone size and V and J calls were adopted from that table, with D and trimming inferred from the DNA. Here the sample has 25,000 to 35,000 clones; 90% to 97% occur a single time. The ten largest account for roughly 1.4% of the sample.

The sample consisted of peripheral blood mononuclear cells. The sequence is built from TRBV6-5 and TRBJ1-5, with 7 bases aligning to TRBD1. This receptor was identified in a man aged 45-65 years in good health. Some clones in this sample may be carry-over from other donors' samples. The DNA is TGTGCCAGCACCTCTACAGGGGGCAATCAGCCCCAGCATTTT. This encodes CASTSTGGNQPQHF.